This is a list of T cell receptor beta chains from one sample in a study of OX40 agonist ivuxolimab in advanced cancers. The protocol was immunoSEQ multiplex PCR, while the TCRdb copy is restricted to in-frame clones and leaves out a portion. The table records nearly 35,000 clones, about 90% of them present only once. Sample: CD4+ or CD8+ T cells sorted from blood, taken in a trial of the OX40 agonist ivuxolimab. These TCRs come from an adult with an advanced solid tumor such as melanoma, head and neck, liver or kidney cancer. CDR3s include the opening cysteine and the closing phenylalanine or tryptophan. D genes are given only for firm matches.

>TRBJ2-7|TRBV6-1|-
CATLKTGSSYEQYF
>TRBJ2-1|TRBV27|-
CASSLSTHSYNEQFF
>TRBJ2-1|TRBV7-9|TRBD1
CASRLQGSSYNEQFF
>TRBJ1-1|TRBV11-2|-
CASSSGGWGMNTEAFF
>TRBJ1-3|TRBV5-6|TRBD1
CASSLHPGQSSGNTIYF
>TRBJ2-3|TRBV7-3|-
CASSSDSTDTQYF
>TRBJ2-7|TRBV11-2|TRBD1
CASSLEDRINYEQYF
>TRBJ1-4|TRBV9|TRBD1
CASSPGTVTNEKLFF
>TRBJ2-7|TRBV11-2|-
CASSGRAVYEQYF
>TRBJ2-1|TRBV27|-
CASSLSSGSYNEQFF
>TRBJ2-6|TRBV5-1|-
CASSLVNRATGANVLTF
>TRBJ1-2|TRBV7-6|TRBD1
CASSQGQGGGYTF
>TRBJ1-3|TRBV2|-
CASADSAPLSGNTIYF
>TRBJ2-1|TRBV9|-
CASAGTGKYEQFF
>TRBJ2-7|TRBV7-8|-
CASSPSGFYEQYF
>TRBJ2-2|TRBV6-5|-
CASSPGDSEPGELFF
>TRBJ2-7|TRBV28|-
CASSHGYEQYF